A single T cell receptor (beta chain) is shown here with its context. Its antigen is unidentified. The data are from a study of CD8 T cells in Susac syndrome. Whole-study findings and limits: Only a relatively small number of individuals were included in the TCR sequencing and HLA analysis.

V was pared by 7 bases and J by 3 bases, with 5 bases of the junction left unmatched. This CDR3 spans 14 amino acids. Sequencing of TCR beta, carried out with a high-throughput approach, was applied to CD8+ and CD4+ T cells from the blood. RNA in amounts of about 0.5 to 1 ug was reverse transcribed with random hexamers. TCRdb reanalysed the immunoSEQ multiplex PCR reads using MiXCR and keeps one entry per CDR3 protein. The sample contains 90,000 to 110,000 distinct CDR3 sequences, around 97% of which appear only once. The chain couples TRBV12-3 or TRBV12-4 to TRBJ2-3, with 9 bases that match TRBD1. Material for sequencing was CD4+ T cells from PBMCs. The receptor was derived from a human donor in good health. The CDR3 reads CASTNRGRTDTQYF. The CDR3 DNA is TGTGCCAGCACAAACAGGGGGCGGACAGATACGCAGTATTTT.